The present TCR beta chain was sequenced within a study of blood T cells in healthy people across ages. General study results and limits: Naive T cell percentage showed a strong correlation with TCR beta diversity.

Combining a sample-barcoded 5' primer with a J-beta primer mix, a second PCR ran for 7 to 11 cycles. A 12-random-nucleotide template-switch adaptor tagged each cDNA molecule. TCRdb ran MiXCR on the 5' RACE reads and lists one entry per CDR3 protein. The data contain about 1.4 million distinct CDR3 sequences, almost 60% of them singletons. Every participating donor contributed about 10 milliliters of peripheral blood through a draw. This clonotype was seen a few times. The antigen is not known. V lost 2 bases, J lost 6 bases, and 9 bases lay in between. This CDR3 has 13 residues. Germline values: CDR1 MNHNY, CDR2 SVGAGI (reference sequence).

The sequence derives from a man in his late teens or twenties in good health. Sequenced input: blood. The chain employs TRBV6-6 and TRBJ2-3; D remains ambiguous. The CDR3: CASSYGAHDTQYF. The CDR3 coding sequence is TGTGCCAGCAGTTACGGCGCCCACGATACGCAGTATTTT.